This entry lists 22 T cell receptor beta chains sequenced from one sample in a study of CD4+ T cells in melanoma. The repertoire was sequenced with immunoSEQ multiplex PCR; TCRdb's copy has only in-frame clones and lacks some. The data show approximately 47,000 clones, with nearly 90% seen just once and 10% to 15% held by the top ten. The sample consisted of peripheral blood. The receptors come from a human donor with melanoma.

The V gene is TRBV19, the J gene TRBJ2-3; D possibly corresponds to TRBD1 (6 bases). The V end lost 6 bases, the J end lost 2 bases, and 9 bases lay between the germline ends. Germline lookup yields CDR1 LNHDA and CDR2 SQIVND (reference sequence). CDR3 length equals 13 residues. CDR3 in DNA: TGTGCCAGTAGGGACAGTATCACAGATACGCAGTATTTT. Its protein is CASRDSITDTQYF.

V usage is TRBV10-3 and J usage is TRBJ1-6; 8 bases are shared with TRBD1. The germline V gene encodes CDR1 ENHRY and CDR2 SYGVKD. Trimming at V came to 1 base and at J to 8 bases, leaving 13 bases not matched to a gene. This CDR3 comprises 18 residues. The CDR3 region has the DNA TGTGCCATCAGTGAGTTCAGCAGGGGGCATGCTCGGGATTCACCCCTCCACTTT. It is translated as CAISEFSRGHARDSPLHF.

This chain uses TRBV7-8 with TRBJ2-3, with TRBD1 as a possible D gene (6 bases). The V end lost 2 bases, the J end lost 3 bases, and 9 bases lay between the germline ends. CDR1 is SGHVS and CDR2 is FQNEAQ in the germline V gene. This CDR3 is 14 amino acids long. The CDR3 region has the DNA TGTGCCAGCAGCTTACCAACAGGGACAGATACGCAGTATTTT. It specifies CASSLPTGTDTQYF.

This chain connects TRBV4-1 to TRBJ2-1; no definite D call. The V end was cut by 0 bases, the J end by 8 bases, with 5 bases between. Germline loops: CDR1 MGHRA, CDR2 YSYEKL. The CDR3 length is 12 residues. The CDR3 loop is CASSQDGDEQFF. The CDR3 DNA reads as TGCGCCAGCAGCCAAGATGGAGATGAGCAGTTCTTC.

J is TRBJ2-3 and V is TRBV5-4; TRBD2 aligns across 8 bases. The CDR3 spans 14 residues. Germline V gene sequence: CDR1 SGHNT, CDR2 YYREEE (reference sequence). The ends lost 1 base at V and 6 bases at J; junction bases unmatched: 4. The CDR3 loop is CASSLPGGADTQYF. CDR3 sequence (DNA): TGTGCCAGCAGCTTGCCCGGGGGGGCTGATACGCAGTATTTT.

This chain uses TRBV19 with TRBJ2-2, with 7 bases identical to TRBD1. The germline V gene encodes CDR1 LNHDA and CDR2 SQIVND (reference sequence). This CDR3 has 14 residues. The trim removed 5 bases at V and 6 bases at J, leaving 6 bases unmatched. The CDR3 region has the DNA TGTGCCAGTAGTCAGGACAGGTTAGCCGGGGAGCTGTTTTTT. This translates into CASSQDRLAGELFF.

CDR3 nucleotides: TGCGCCAGCAGCTTGAGAAGGAAAGATACGCAGTATTTT. This encodes CASSLRRKDTQYF. The V gene is TRBV5-1, the J gene TRBJ2-3; unclear D gene. The germline gives CDR1 SGHRS, CDR2 YFSETQ. The CDR3 is made up of 13 amino acids. Trimming removed 1 base from V and 5 bases from J, with 8 bases in between.

The V and J genes are TRBV2 and TRBJ2-2; tentative D call: TRBD2 (6 bases). V was trimmed by 6 bases and J by 5 bases, leaving 13 bases between them. The length of the CDR3 is 14 residues. Germline CDR1 is SNHLY and CDR2 is FYNNEI. The CDR3 protein is CASSQGGVTGELFF. DNA for the CDR3: TGTGCCAGCAGCCAAGGAGGGGTTACCGGGGAGCTGTTTTTT.

This CDR3 reads CASSYSYFSGNTIYF. CDR3 nucleotide sequence: TGTGCCAGCAGTTACTCGTACTTCTCTGGAAACACCATATATTTT. The rearrangement links TRBV6-5 to TRBJ1-3, with unresolved D. Per the germline V gene, CDR1 is MNHEY and CDR2 is SVGAGI. This CDR3 is built from 15 residues. V lost 0 bases, J lost 0 bases, and 6 bases lay in between.

The chain recombines TRBV10-3 with TRBJ2-2, with 7 bases fitting TRBD1. CDR3 length: 13 amino acids. Germline-derived CDR1 and CDR2 are ENHRY and SYGVKD. V dropped 8 bases and J dropped 0; count of bases not matched to a gene: 0. CDR3 sequence (DNA): TGTGCCATCGGACAGGCGAACACCGGGGAGCTGTTTTTT. It yields the protein CAIGQANTGELFF.

The chain links TRBV28 to TRBJ2-3; 9 positions agree with TRBD1. Per germline, CDR1 MDHEN and CDR2 SYDVKM. The CDR3 is 15 residues long. Unmatched junction bases numbered 9, after V lost 5 bases and J lost 6 bases. In nucleotides, the CDR3 is TGTGCCAGCAGTACAGGGGACAGGGTTCACGATACGCAGTATTTT. Translating gives CASSTGDRVHDTQYF.

The rearrangement links TRBV6-5 to TRBJ2-5; D gene ambiguous. The CDR3 is 14 residues long. V shed 6 bases and J shed 2 bases, with 13 bases lying between them. Germline-derived CDR1 and CDR2 are MNHEY and SVGAGI. The CDR3 DNA sequence: TGTGCCAGCAGCCTGGGGTTGGGGCAAGAGACCCAGTACTTC. This gives the protein CASSLGLGQETQYF.

The chain recombines TRBV7-8 with TRBJ1-5; D uncertain. V lost 5 bases to trimming and J lost 0 bases, with 17 bases between them. CDR3 length: 17 amino acids. The germline CDR1 and CDR2 sequences are SGHVS and FQNEAQ. CDR3 amino acids: CASSEGGHMPSNQPQHF. The CDR3 bases are TGTGCCAGCAGCGAAGGTGGGCACATGCCTAGCAATCAGCCCCAGCATTTT.

The V and J genes are TRBV2 and TRBJ2-2; 7 bases are a match to TRBD1. Trimming took 7 bases from V and 6 from J; bases not matched to a gene: 8. Looked up from germline, CDR1 is SNHLY and CDR2 is FYNNEI. This CDR3 is 14 amino acids long. CDR3 DNA sequence: TGTGCCAGCAAGGGACAGCTGGCGTCCGGGGAGCTGTTTTTT. Amino acid sequence: CASKGQLASGELFF.

This clone was counted only a few times. The rearrangement uses TRBV28 and TRBJ1-1; no clear D gene. The CDR3 is 12 amino acids. The germline V gene has CDR1 MDHEN and CDR2 SYDVKM. Trimming left V 2 bases short and J 5 bases short, with 6 bases between. The CDR3 loop is CASSLVRTEAFF. In DNA form, the CDR3 reads TGTGCCAGCAGTTTAGTTAGGACTGAAGCTTTCTTT.

V is TRBV5-5 and J is TRBJ2-3; D is unresolved. CDR3 length: 14 amino acids. Trimming took off 2 bases at V and 0 bases at J, with 7 bases between the two ends. Germline V gene lookup returns CDR1 SGHKS and CDR2 YYEKEE (reference sequence). The CDR3 protein is CASSFSSSTDTQYF. The CDR3 region has the DNA TGTGCCAGCAGCTTTAGTTCTAGCACAGATACGCAGTATTTT. Together with reference TRBV5-5 and TRBJ2-3, the CDR3 gives the full variable domain: DAGVTQSPTHLIKTRGQQVTLRCSPISGHKSVSWYQQVLGQGPQFIFQYYEKEERGRGNFPDRFSARQFPNYSSELNVNALLLGDSALYLCASSFSSSTDTQYFGPGTRLTVL.

V gene TRBV19 combines with J gene TRBJ2-7; no clear D. The CDR3 has 13 amino acids. The V end lost 5 bases, the J end lost 1 base, and 9 bases lay between the germline ends. In germline, CDR1 is LNHDA, CDR2 SQIVND (reference sequence). The CDR3 DNA is TGTGCCAGTAGTTGGGATAGATCCTACGAGCAGTACTTC. Amino acids: CASSWDRSYEQYF.

The chain employs TRBV4-2 and TRBJ1-6, with TRBD1 matching 7 bases. The CDR3 extends over 14 amino acids. CDR1 is LGHNA, CDR2 YNFKEQ, per germline. V shed 5 bases, J shed 7 bases, and the junction held 5 bases outside the gene matches. This CDR3 reads CASSFQGENSPLHF. The CDR3 bases are TGTGCCAGCAGCTTCCAGGGGGAGAATTCACCCCTCCACTTT.

The chain carries TRBV28 and TRBJ2-5, with D maybe TRBD1 (5 bases). The CDR3 has 13 amino acids. Germline V gene data show CDR1 as MDHEN and CDR2 as SYDVKM. Deletions cut 2 bases from V and 1 base from J, with 5 bases between. CDR3 residues: CASSLQGQETQYF. CDR3 bases: TGTGCCAGCAGTTTACAGGGCCAAGAGACCCAGTACTTC.

This clone is medium-sized within its sample. The genes are TRBV6-5 and TRBJ1-1, with 7 bases that match TRBD1. The junction had 6 bases not matched to a gene; V was cut back by 2 bases and J by 6 bases. The germline gives CDR1 MNHEY, CDR2 SVGAGI. The CDR3 covers 14 residues. The CDR3 nucleotides read TGTGCCAGCAGTTACGCGGACAGGCGGGCTGAAGCTTTCTTT. Its translation: CASSYADRRAEAFF.

The V gene is TRBV29-1, the J gene TRBJ2-6; 12 bases are a match to TRBD1. V was clipped by 4 bases and J by 4 bases; unmatched bases: 8. Germline CDR1 reads SQVTM; CDR2 reads ANQGSEA. This CDR3 comprises 17 residues. The DNA of the CDR3 is TGCAGCGTTGCTGGGGGACAGGGGGCAACAGGGGCCAACGTCCTGACTTTC. It encodes CSVAGGQGATGANVLTF.

J is TRBJ2-7 and V is TRBV13; D is uncertain. Germline V gene data show CDR1 as PRHDT and CDR2 as FYEKMQ (reference sequence). Trimming left V 3 bases short and J 1 base short, with 7 bases between. CDR3 length equals 13 residues. The CDR3 here is CASSFTGSYEQYF. The CDR3 nucleotides are TGTGCCAGCAGCTTTACCGGATCCTACGAGCAGTACTTC. The full variable domain, with the rest looked up from reference TRBV13 and TRBJ2-7, is AAGVIQSPRHLIKEKRETATLKCYPIPRHDTVYWYQQGPGQDPQFLISFYEKMQSDKGSIPDRFSAQQFSDYHSELNMSSLELGDSALYFCASSFTGSYEQYFGPGTRLTVT.